This TCR beta chain was identified during a study of cytomegalovirus exposure and HLA in healthy donors (dated by TCRdb to about 2017). As for the study more broadly: An earlier analysis of approximately 640 of the donors reported 276 Gb of sequence data and around 120 million unique TCR beta sequences from some 180 million T cells. In addition to the first cohort of about 650 subjects, a separate validation cohort of 120 different subjects was used. The T cell repertoires of 666 subjects were profiled by immunosequencing and related to cytomegalovirus serostatus. A later genetic analysis took genome-wide SNP genotypes for about three fifths of the 666 donors and used that subset as a discovery cohort. The study aimed to test whether cataloging public T cell receptors could reveal signatures of past pathogen exposure. In an earlier analysis of roughly 540 of the donors, high-throughput TCR beta sequencing was used to judge whether each TCR beta V gene segment behaved as functional or pseudogenic. Because of strong linkage in the cohort, 4 to 6 DR-DQ haplotypes were treated as single units for association and clustering. HLA typing included class I and class II loci at four-digit resolution. The genetic ancestry cluster associated with self-reported Caucasian donors included roughly four fifths of the roughly 410 genotyped donors. Among 350 to 400 genotyped donors of the cohort, an average of about 240,000 unique TCR beta nucleotide sequences were sequenced per donor, around 18% of them non-productive. To predict cytomegalovirus infection status, the study brought together high-throughput TCR immunosequencing, statistical association of individual TCRs with disease status, and machine learning. Donor age, sex, ethnicity and CMV serostatus were compiled alongside the repertoire data. Rather than using new phenotypic data, the later analysis identified candidate immune exposures from TCR beta sequences and from how often those sequences occurred across donors. Typing coverage differed by locus: A, B, C, DRB1 and DQB1 were typed in roughly 629-640 donors, DQA1 in 522, DPA1 in 606, and DPB1 in 472. To study patterns of TCR occurrence, a later analysis re-analyzed previously published TCR beta repertoires from 600 to 750 donors and added high-resolution HLA genotyping. Every repertoire in the discovery cohort had been generated on one and the same sequencing platform. An early release that covered about 600 HLA-typed donors contained approximately 300 gigabases of sequencing data and tens of millions of unique TCR sequences.

The paper as a whole reports these results and caveats: Linkage disequilibrium might explain the correlated functional status among segregating V segments, but an unknown experimental factor could not be excluded. It was suggested by the authors that the approach could potentially be generalized to other disease states and immunological phenotypes. When HLA alleles, especially DR and DQ, strongly co-occurred, TCR associations were difficult to assign to individual alleles. CMV serostatus was the only immune exposure information available for the cohort. A few of the identified cytomegalovirus-associated TCR beta chains were confirmed in vitro to be specific for cytomegalovirus antigens. Compared with equally common non-associated chains, HLA-associated TCR beta chains in a later analysis were more clonally expanded and had lower generation probabilities. In an earlier analysis of 500 to 650 of the donors, most TCR beta V segments appeared in productive rearrangements about 90% or about 30% of the time, broadly matching IMGT annotations. A further reported finding was that TCR beta sequences accurately predicted the HLA-A and HLA-B alleles for most subjects in the first cohort. Because HLA typing was missing for some donors at each locus, association tests included only the typed subset. A cluster of highly shared sequence variants was judged likely to represent a technical artifact of the sequencing pipeline. Because the 87-base-pair reads could not distinguish some IMGT-functional V segments, including TRBV6-2 and TRBV6-3, those segments were excluded. Because counts were too low, more than 15 rarely observed V segments, including chromosome 9 orphons, were left out of the earlier analysis of 500 to 650 of the donors. A later analysis associated 16,951 TCR beta sequences with specific HLA alleles at a false discovery rate of 0.05. The classifier was reported to diagnose cytomegalovirus status with high specificity and sensitivity in both the original and validation cohorts. A later genetic analysis associated a missense DCLRE1C variant with V-gene and J-gene trimming of TCR beta chains, and an independent cohort replicated the association. Roughly uniform sequencing depth across donors was assumed in presence/absence analyses, although this assumption may not hold. In a later analysis, TCR association rates were found to vary across HLA loci, with the most associated TCRs seen for DRB1 alleles and the fewest for HLA-C alleles. According to a later genetic analysis, donors in an Asian-associated ancestry cluster had fewer N-insertions in productive TCRs than the approximately 670-donor mean. According to a later analysis, most CMV-associated TCR beta chains appeared to be HLA-restricted, and the HLA associations seemed to be driven largely by CMV exposure. According to a later analysis, parvovirus B19, influenza, CMV and Epstein-Barr virus appeared linked to several top co-occurrence clusters. Across donors, most TCR sequences were observed very rarely, whereas some public TCRs were present in many individuals. In this cohort, only TCR beta chains were sequenced, and detectable features were limited by the absence of alpha or paired-chain data. The study listed approximately 150 TCR beta chains as associated with cytomegalovirus.

According to the germline V gene (reference sequence), CDR1 reads MNHEY and CDR2 reads SMNVEV. The V and J ends are trimmed by 2 bases and 1 base, leaving 5 bases between them. CDR3 length: 13 amino acids, cysteine to phenylalanine. Only the CDR3 portion is preserved as DNA: 39 bases, with reading frame beginning at the first base. The cohort was made up of under 800 healthy bone marrow donors. At the time of sampling, all cohort members were nominally healthy, though unrecorded immune exposures were likely present. The donor was CMV seronegative and belonged to the group of over 350 seronegative cohort members. Every donor gave a peripheral blood sample, and the peripheral blood mononuclear cells from that sample were used for TCR beta sequencing. The Qiagen DNeasy Blood Extraction Kit was used to extract genomic DNA from the blood cell samples. Libraries were constructed by the immunoSEQ multiplex PCR assay. A mixture of 60 forward primers for TCR Vbeta segments and 13 reverse primers for TCR Jbeta segments was used in the multiplex PCR. The CDR3 region of rearranged TCR beta genes was amplified from genomic DNA with a multiplex PCR assay. On the Illumina HiSeq System, the amplified TCR beta libraries were sequenced as 87-base-pair reads. Per the source publication's procedure: A later analysis counted about 80 million unique TCR beta chains across the 666 repertoires, and approximately 11 million of these chains were shared by at least two donors. Raw reads were error-corrected and collapsed into unique sequences with a nearest-neighbor algorithm that merged closely related sequences to remove PCR and sequencing errors. To assign V, D and J gene segments, CDR3 sequences were aligned to IMGT reference sequences. Each retained sequence needed at least a six-nucleotide match to both a V gene segment and a J gene segment. A rearrangement counted as productive if the CDR3 had no stop codons and remained in frame with V and J, and every other rearrangement counted as non-productive. CDR3 was defined by IMGT convention, running from the second conserved V-encoded cysteine to the conserved J-encoded phenylalanine. The earlier analysis of about 610 of the donors excluded sequences that lacked an unambiguous match to a single V gene segment. In an earlier analysis of around 600 of the donors, V segments were called functional above 56.7% productive rearrangements and were called segregating when the between-donor standard deviation exceeded 5%. A statistical classification framework was built for diagnosing cytomegalovirus status from the catalog of TCR beta chain sequences. In a later analysis, TCR nucleotide sequences were compared against IMGT/GENE-DB human TR gene sequences so that V and J genes could be assigned. The TCRdist pipeline was used in a later analysis to assign CDR3 sequences and most-parsimonious VDJ recombination scenarios. In a later analysis, each TCR beta chain was defined by its CDR3 amino acid sequence together with its V-gene family, and reads without a unique V-gene family were excluded. In a later analysis, some 600 highly shared, low-generation-probability nucleotide sequences were removed to address suspected cross-contamination and a sequencing artifact. For each public chain, a later analysis derived a clonal expansion index from normalized ranks of inferred template counts within each repertoire. In a later analysis, generation probabilities were computed with a VDJ recombination model fitted to out-of-frame rearrangements, and the resulting probabilities were checked against IGoR. In a later analysis, TCR-TCR, TCR-HLA and TCR-CMV co-occurrence was scored with hypergeometric tests, and a repertoire-size bias correction was applied to TCR pairs. False discovery rates were estimated in a later analysis by permuting HLA or CMV assignments 20 times. A later analysis grouped co-occurring TCRs with DBSCAN, adding TCRdist sequence similarity when clustering within HLA-allele-positive subsets. Repertoires with fewer than 30,000 or more than 120,000 public chains, plus five repertoires with anomalous nucleotide sharing, were excluded from co-occurrence clustering. TCRdb mirrors the immuneACCESS table, restricted to in-frame sequences. Some clones are absent from its copies; in checked studies, under half trace to an unresolved V gene, and the reason for the others is unknown. The DNA was the basis for D and trimming; V, J and clone size are from that table. This sample gives more than 150,000 clones in total; about 79% of them show up just once. The top ten constitute 1.5% to 2% of the sample.

Concerning this clone itself: Its binding antigen is unknown. Base qualities are not at hand, and no much larger clone is one base apart.

Sequencing used PBMCs. The receptor was derived from a man younger than 30 in good health and CMV-seronegative. This chain is built from TRBV27 and TRBJ1-1; the D gene identity is not certain. The base sequence is TGTGCCAGCAGTTTACAGGCGAACACTGAAGCTTTCTTT. Its protein reads: CASSLQANTEAFF.